These 21 T cell receptor beta chains originate from one sample sequenced in a study of CD4 T cells in relation to SARS-CoV-2 and coronaviruses. Sequencing was performed with immunoSEQ multiplex PCR; in TCRdb, only in-frame clones are kept and a portion is missing. Here the sample spans around 31,000 clones, over 60% being singletons. These receptors' targets are unknown. Sequences were obtained from memory CD4+ T cells from PBMCs, cultured in vitro. The receptors were gathered from an adult with COVID-19.

This clone has only a few counts. CDR3 nucleotides: TGTGCCAGCAGCTTAGACGGATTCATGAACACTGAAGCTTTCTTT. Residues: CASSLDGFMNTEAFF. V usage is TRBV7-8 and J usage is TRBJ1-1; unclear D gene. The CDR3 is 15 amino acids. Per germline, CDR1 SGHVS and CDR2 FQNEAQ. Trimming took off 1 base at V and 0 bases at J, with 9 bases between the two ends.

J is TRBJ2-2 and V is TRBV2; 13 positions match TRBD2. The length of the CDR3 is 18 residues. After removal of 6 bases from V and 4 bases from J, the junction contained 11 bases not matched to a gene. Germline CDR1 SNHLY, CDR2 FYNNEI. The CDR3 bases are TGTGCCAGCAGCCGGAAACTTGGGACTAGCGGGGCCACCGGGGAGCTGTTTTTT. Residues: CASSRKLGTSGATGELFF.

This clone is medium-sized in the sample. This chain links TRBV7-6 with TRBJ2-7; 8 bases align to TRBD2. This CDR3 comprises 16 residues. Germline V gene lookup returns CDR1 SGHVS and CDR2 FNYEAQ. J was trimmed by 5 bases and V by 1 base; bases with no gene match: 10. This CDR3 is CASSLEETSGPDEQYF. CDR3 sequence (DNA): TGTGCCAGCAGCTTAGAAGAAACTAGCGGACCAGACGAGCAGTACTTC.

The chain links TRBV5-5 to TRBJ2-3; 11 positions agree with TRBD2. Germline CDR1 reads SGHKS; CDR2 reads YYEKEE (reference sequence). J lost 5 bases, V lost 3 bases, and 8 bases had no gene match. The CDR3 is 16 amino acids. Here the CDR3 DNA reads TGTGCCAGCAGCTCCCTAGCGGGAGGCGGGGGAGATACGCAGTATTTT. Its translation: CASSSLAGGGGDTQYF. Complete variable domain (other parts from reference TRBV5-5 and TRBJ2-3): DAGVTQSPTHLIKTRGQQVTLRCSPISGHKSVSWYQQVLGQGPQFIFQYYEKEERGRGNFPDRFSARQFPNYSSELNVNALLLGDSALYLCASSSLAGGGGDTQYFGPGTRLTVL.

This clone has a handful of counts. The chain has TRBV4-3 and TRBJ2-2; 7 bases align to TRBD1. The germline V gene has CDR1 LGHNA and CDR2 YSLEER. V gave up 5 bases and J gave up 1 base; unmatched junction bases: 1. CDR3 length: 14 residues. The CDR3 protein is CASSWTGNTGELFF. The CDR3 DNA reads TGCGCCAGCAGCTGGACAGGGAACACCGGGGAGCTGTTTTTT.

In this sample, this clone turned up a few times. The rearrangement joins TRBV7-4 to TRBJ2-7; 8 bases align to TRBD2. The CDR3 consists of 16 residues. Germline CDR1 and CDR2: SGHVT and SQSDAQ. With V trimmed by 3 bases and J by 2 bases, 9 bases remained unmatched. The CDR3 here is CASSFRFSGAPYEQYF. The DNA of the CDR3 is TGTGCCAGCAGCTTCCGCTTTAGCGGGGCCCCCTACGAGCAGTACTTC.

V usage is TRBV7-9 and J usage is TRBJ2-5; D remains unclear. Per germline, CDR1 SEHNR and CDR2 FQNEAQ (reference sequence). V was pared by 2 bases and J by 6 bases, with 16 bases between. This CDR3 region has 15 residues. CDR3 sequence reads: CASSLSLEAVKTQYF. The CDR3 nucleotides read TGTGCCAGCAGCTTAAGCTTAGAGGCGGTTAAGACCCAGTACTTC. Using reference TRBV7-9 and TRBJ2-5 for the parts outside the CDR3, the full variable domain is DTGVSQNPRHKITKRGQNVTFRCDPISEHNRLYWYRQTLGQGPEFLTYFQNEAQLEKSRLLSDRFSAERPKGSFSTLEIQRTEQGDSAMYLCASSLSLEAVKTQYFGPGTRLLVL.

This CDR3 reads CASSLGGTAGNTIYF. In DNA, the CDR3 is TGTGCCAGCAGCTTAGGCGGTACGGCTGGAAACACCATATATTTT. The J gene is TRBJ1-3, the V gene TRBV7-2; D remains ambiguous. Trimming stripped 1 base from V and 2 bases from J, with 9 bases between. Germline V lookup: CDR1 SGHTA, CDR2 FQGNSA. This CDR3 spans 15 amino acids. Using reference TRBV7-2 and TRBJ1-3 for the parts outside the CDR3, the full variable domain is GAGVSQSPSNKVTEKGKDVELRCDPISGHTALYWYRQSLGQGLEFLIYFQGNSAPDKSGLPSDRFSAERTGGSVSTLTIQRTQQEDSAVYLCASSLGGTAGNTIYFGEGSWLTVV.

CDR3 nucleotides: TGTGCCAGCAGCCTGGGACAGGGCCTAGCAGCAGATACGCAGTATTTT. It specifies CASSLGQGLAADTQYF. The chain uses TRBV7-9 and TRBJ2-3; 9 bases fit TRBD1. This CDR3 is 16 amino acids long. Germline loops: CDR1 SEHNR, CDR2 FQNEAQ (reference sequence). The junction had 10 bases not matched to a gene; V was cut back by 5 bases and J by 4 bases.

The CDR3 loop is CASSPRTGSEKLFF. In DNA form, the CDR3 reads TGTGCCAGCAGCCCTCGGACAGGGTCTGAAAAACTGTTTTTT. The rearrangement uses TRBV5-5 and TRBJ1-4, with 8 bases fitting TRBD1. CDR1 is SGHKS and CDR2 is YYEKEE in the germline V gene (reference sequence). The CDR3 is made up of 14 amino acids. The V gene end was trimmed by 4 bases and the J gene end by 7 bases; junction bases not matched to a gene: 6.

The chain has TRBV30 and TRBJ2-3, with no clear D. Looked up from germline, CDR1 is GTSNPN and CDR2 is SVGIG (reference sequence). This CDR3 contains 11 residues. Trimming left V 3 bases short and J 6 bases short, with 7 bases between. The CDR3 sequence is CAWSPRDTQYF. CDR3 sequence (DNA): TGTGCCTGGAGCCCGCGGGATACGCAGTATTTT.

V usage is TRBV2 and J usage is TRBJ1-2; D may be TRBD1 (5 bases). V was cut by 4 bases and J by 0 bases, with 6 bases left in between. This CDR3 is built from 13 residues. Germline CDR1 is SNHLY and CDR2 is FYNNEI. The CDR3 loop is CASSGQTNYGYTF. The CDR3 coding sequence is TGTGCCAGCAGTGGACAGACTAACTATGGCTACACCTTC. The whole variable domain, remainder taken from reference TRBV2 and TRBJ1-2, is EPEVTQTPSHQVTQMGQEVILRCVPISNHLYFYWYRQILGQKVEFLVSFYNNEISEKSEIFDDQFSVERPDGSNFTLKIRSTKLEDSAMYFCASSGQTNYGYTFGSGTRLTVV.

This clone was counted between two and nine times. The rearrangement links TRBV4-2 to TRBJ2-3; 14 bases are a match to TRBD2. Germline loops: CDR1 LGHNA, CDR2 YNFKEQ. CDR3 size: 18 residues. With 1 base clipped from V and 0 bases from J, the junction kept 3 bases outside the gene matches. The CDR3 DNA follows: TGTGCCAGCAGCCAAGGACTAGCGGGAGGGCCTAGCACAGATACGCAGTATTTT. Translated, it gives CASSQGLAGGPSTDTQYF.

V is TRBV5-1 and J is TRBJ2-2; D not resolved. The CDR3 is 15 residues long. The V end was cut by 6 bases, the J end by 1 base, with 13 bases between. Germline CDR1 and CDR2: SGHRS and YFSETQ. CDR3 sequence: CASTRTVGNTGELFF. The DNA of the CDR3 is TGCGCCAGCACCCGGACGGTGGGGAACACCGGGGAGCTGTTTTTT.

The chain uses TRBV30 and TRBJ2-1; 11 nucleotides align to TRBD2. The CDR3 contains 15 residues. Germline V CDR1 and CDR2: GTSNPN, SVGIG (reference sequence). The ends lost 2 bases at V and 4 bases at J; junction bases unmatched: 4. The CDR3 bases are TGTGCCTGGAGTCTGGGACTAGCGGAGTACAATGAGCAGTTCTTC. Protein sequence: CAWSLGLAEYNEQFF.

The genes are TRBV2 and TRBJ2-3, with 7 bases identical to TRBD2. This CDR3 contains 15 residues. Germline CDR1 is SNHLY and CDR2 is FYNNEI. With 4 bases clipped from V and 7 bases from J, the junction kept 11 bases outside the gene matches. CDR3 residues: CASSVDGLVTYTQYF. The CDR3 region has the DNA TGTGCCAGCAGTGTTGACGGACTAGTTACTTATACGCAGTATTTT.

CDR3 region: CAMPQGSTEAFF. The CDR3 DNA reads as TGTGCCATGCCACAGGGGAGCACTGAAGCTTTCTTT. The chain links TRBV12-3 or TRBV12-4 to TRBJ1-1, with 7 bases lining up with TRBD1. The trim removed 10 bases at V and 4 bases at J, leaving 6 bases unmatched. The CDR3 sequence is 12 residues long.

V and J are TRBV5-1 and TRBJ2-2; no clear D. V gave up 0 bases and J gave up 7 bases, with 19 bases separating them. The CDR3 loop spans 17 amino acids. CDR1 is SGHRS, CDR2 YFSETQ, per germline. CDR3 in amino acids: CASSLVAFPTVSGELFF. The DNA for the CDR3 is TGCGCCAGCAGCTTGGTTGCCTTTCCGACGGTTAGCGGGGAGCTGTTTTTT.

The chain carries TRBV5-5 and TRBJ2-3; 7 positions match TRBD2. Unmatched junction bases numbered 6, after V lost 0 bases and J lost 2 bases. The germline V gene has CDR1 SGHKS and CDR2 YYEKEE (reference sequence). This CDR3 region has 16 residues. CDR3 bases: TGTGCCAGCAGCTTGGTGTCTAGCGGTCACACAGATACGCAGTATTTT. It yields the protein CASSLVSSGHTDTQYF.

Comment on this clone: Other nucleotide sequences from this sample produce the same CDR3. The chain uses TRBV18 and TRBJ2-6; 7 positions agree with TRBD1. This CDR3 has 17 amino acids. V trimming: 3 bases; J trimming: 0 bases; junction bases outside the gene matches: 5. Germline V CDR1 and CDR2: KGHSH, LQKENI. The DNA of the CDR3 is TGTGCCAGCTCACCCAGGACAGGAAACTCTGGGGCCAACGTCCTGACTTTC. Its translation: CASSPRTGNSGANVLTF.

The chain recombines TRBV10-3 with TRBJ2-7, with no clear D. CDR3 length equals 15 residues. The germline V gene encodes CDR1 ENHRY and CDR2 SYGVKD. Trimming left V 0 bases short and J 4 bases short, with 13 bases between. The DNA of the CDR3 is TGTGCCATCAGTGAGTCAACCGCTAATAGGTACGAGCAGTACTTC. Translation: CAISESTANRYEQYF.